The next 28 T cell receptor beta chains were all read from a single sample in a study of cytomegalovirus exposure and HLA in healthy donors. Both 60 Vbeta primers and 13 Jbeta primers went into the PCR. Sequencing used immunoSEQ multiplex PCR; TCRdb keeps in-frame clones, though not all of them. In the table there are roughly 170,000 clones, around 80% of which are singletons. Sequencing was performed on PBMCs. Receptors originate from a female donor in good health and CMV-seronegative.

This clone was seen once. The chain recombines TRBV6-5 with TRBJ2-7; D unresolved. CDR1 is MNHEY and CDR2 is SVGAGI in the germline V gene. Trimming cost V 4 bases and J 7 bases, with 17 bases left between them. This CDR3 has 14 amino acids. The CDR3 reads CASSSPVPPWEQYF. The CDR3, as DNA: TGTGCCAGCAGTTCGCCGGTTCCACCGTGGGAGCAGTACTTC.

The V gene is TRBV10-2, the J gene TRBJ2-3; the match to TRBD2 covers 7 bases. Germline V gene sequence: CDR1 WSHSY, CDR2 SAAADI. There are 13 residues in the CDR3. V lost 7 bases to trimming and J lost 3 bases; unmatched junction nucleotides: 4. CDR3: CASNGGGTDTQYF. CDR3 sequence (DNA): TGCGCCAGCAATGGCGGGGGTACAGATACGCAGTATTTT.

The CDR3 here is CASSLQTGGYGYTF. The CDR3 bases are TGTGCCAGCAGCTTACAGACAGGGGGCTATGGCTACACCTTC. The rearrangement links TRBV7-2 to TRBJ1-2; TRBD1 matches 9 bases. The CDR3 length is 14 residues. The ends lost 2 bases at V and 4 bases at J; junction bases unmatched: 2. CDR1 is SGHTA and CDR2 is FQGNSA in the germline V gene.

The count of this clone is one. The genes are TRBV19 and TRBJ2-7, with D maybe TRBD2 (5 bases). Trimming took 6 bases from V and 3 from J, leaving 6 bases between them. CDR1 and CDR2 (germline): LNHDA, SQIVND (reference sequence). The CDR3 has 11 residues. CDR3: CASSGVYEQYF. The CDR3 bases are TGTGCCAGTAGCGGGGTCTACGAGCAGTACTTC.

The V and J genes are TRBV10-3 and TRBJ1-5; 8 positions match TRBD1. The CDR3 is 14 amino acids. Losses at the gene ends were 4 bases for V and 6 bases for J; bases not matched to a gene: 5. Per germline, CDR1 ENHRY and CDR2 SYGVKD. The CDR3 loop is CAISGIDRGQPQHF. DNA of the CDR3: TGTGCCATCAGTGGGATCGACAGGGGTCAGCCCCAGCATTTT.

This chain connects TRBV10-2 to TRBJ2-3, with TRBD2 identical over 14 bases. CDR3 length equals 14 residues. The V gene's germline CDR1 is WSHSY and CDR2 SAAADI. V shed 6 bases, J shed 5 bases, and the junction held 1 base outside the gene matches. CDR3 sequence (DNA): TGCGCCAGCAGCGGACTAGCGGGGGGAGATACGCAGTATTTT. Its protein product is CASSGLAGGDTQYF.

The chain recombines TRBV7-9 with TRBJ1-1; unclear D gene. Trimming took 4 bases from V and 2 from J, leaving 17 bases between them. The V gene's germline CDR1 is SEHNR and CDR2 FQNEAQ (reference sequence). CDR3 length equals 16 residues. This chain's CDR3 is CASSSQRRVGNTEAFF. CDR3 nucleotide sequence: TGTGCCAGCAGCTCACAACGGCGGGTTGGTAACACTGAAGCTTTCTTT.

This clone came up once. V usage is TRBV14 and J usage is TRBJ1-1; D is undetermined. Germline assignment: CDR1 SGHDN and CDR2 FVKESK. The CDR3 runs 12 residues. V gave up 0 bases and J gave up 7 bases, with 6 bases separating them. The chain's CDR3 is CASSQEGFEAFF. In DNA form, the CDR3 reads TGTGCCAGCAGCCAAGAGGGCTTTGAAGCTTTCTTT.

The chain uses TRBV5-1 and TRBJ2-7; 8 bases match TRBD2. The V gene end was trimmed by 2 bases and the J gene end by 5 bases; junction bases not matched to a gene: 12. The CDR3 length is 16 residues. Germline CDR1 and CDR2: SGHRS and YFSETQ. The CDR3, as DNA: TGCGCCAGCAGCTTAAAACAGGGCGCCGGGGGGGACGAGCAGTACTTC. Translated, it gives CASSLKQGAGGDEQYF.

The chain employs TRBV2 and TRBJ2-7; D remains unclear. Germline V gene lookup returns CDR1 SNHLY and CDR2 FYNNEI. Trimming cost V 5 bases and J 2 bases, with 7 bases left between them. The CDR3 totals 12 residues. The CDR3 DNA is TGTGCCAGCAGTCGACTCGCCTACGAGCAGTACTTC. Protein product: CASSRLAYEQYF.

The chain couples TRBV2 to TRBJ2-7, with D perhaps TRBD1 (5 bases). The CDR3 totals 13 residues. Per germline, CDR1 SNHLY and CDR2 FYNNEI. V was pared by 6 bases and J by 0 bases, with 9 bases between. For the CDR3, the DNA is TGTGCCAGCAGATCAGGGCCCTCCTACGAGCAGTACTTC. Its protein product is CASRSGPSYEQYF. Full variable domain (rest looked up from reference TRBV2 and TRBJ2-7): EPEVTQTPSHQVTQMGQEVILRCVPISNHLYFYWYRQILGQKVEFLVSFYNNEISEKSEIFDDQFSVERPDGSNFTLKIRSTKLEDSAMYFCASRSGPSYEQYFGPGTRLTVT.

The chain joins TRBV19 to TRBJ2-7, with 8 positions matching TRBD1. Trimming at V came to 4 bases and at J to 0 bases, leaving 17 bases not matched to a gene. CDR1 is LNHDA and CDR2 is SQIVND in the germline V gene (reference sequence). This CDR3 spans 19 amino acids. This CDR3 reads CASSTTILRQGQSSYEQYF. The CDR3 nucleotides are TGTGCCAGTAGTACCACGATCCTTCGACAGGGGCAAAGCTCCTACGAGCAGTACTTC.

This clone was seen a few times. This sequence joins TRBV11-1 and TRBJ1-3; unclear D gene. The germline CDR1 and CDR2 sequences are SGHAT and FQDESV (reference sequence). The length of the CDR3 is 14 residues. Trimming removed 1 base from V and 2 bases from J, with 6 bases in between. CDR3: CASSLGGTGNTIYF. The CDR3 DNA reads TGTGCCAGCAGCTTAGGAGGGACTGGAAACACCATATATTTT. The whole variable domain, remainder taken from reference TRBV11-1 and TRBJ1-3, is EAEVAQSPRYKITEKSQAVAFWCDPISGHATLYWYRQILGQGPELLVQFQDESVVDDSQLPKDRFSAERLKGVDSTLKIQPAELGDSAMYLCASSLGGTGNTIYFGEGSWLTVV.

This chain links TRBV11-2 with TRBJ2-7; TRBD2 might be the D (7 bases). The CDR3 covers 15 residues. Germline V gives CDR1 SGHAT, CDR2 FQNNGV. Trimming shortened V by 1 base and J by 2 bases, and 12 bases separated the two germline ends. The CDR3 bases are TGTGCCAGCAGCTTAGGGGCGGGGGCCGCCTACGAGCAGTACTTC. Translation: CASSLGAGAAYEQYF.

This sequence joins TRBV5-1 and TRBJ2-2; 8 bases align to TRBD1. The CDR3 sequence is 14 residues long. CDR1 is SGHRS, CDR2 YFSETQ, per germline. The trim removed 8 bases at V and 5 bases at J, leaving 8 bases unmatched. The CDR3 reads CASTDRGDTGELFF. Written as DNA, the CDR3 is TGCGCCAGTACCGACAGGGGAGATACCGGGGAGCTGTTTTTT.

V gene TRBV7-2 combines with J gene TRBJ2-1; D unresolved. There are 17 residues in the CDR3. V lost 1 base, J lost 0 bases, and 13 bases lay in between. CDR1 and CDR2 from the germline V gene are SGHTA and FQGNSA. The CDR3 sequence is CASSLVAVRRSYNEQFF. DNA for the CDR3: TGTGCCAGCAGCTTAGTAGCCGTACGTCGCTCCTACAATGAGCAGTTCTTC.

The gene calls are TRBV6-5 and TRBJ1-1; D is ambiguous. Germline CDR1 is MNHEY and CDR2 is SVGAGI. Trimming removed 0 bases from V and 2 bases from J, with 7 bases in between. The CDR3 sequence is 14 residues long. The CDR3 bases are TGTGCCAGCAGTTACTCCGACATAAACACTGAAGCTTTCTTT. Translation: CASSYSDINTEAFF.

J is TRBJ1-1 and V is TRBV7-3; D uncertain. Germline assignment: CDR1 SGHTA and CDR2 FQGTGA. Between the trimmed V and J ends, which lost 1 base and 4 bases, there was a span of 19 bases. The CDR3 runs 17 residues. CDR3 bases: TGTGCCAGCAGCTTAAGGCACCAAGACCCTCGGGGCACTGAAGCTTTCTTT. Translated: CASSLRHQDPRGTEAFF.

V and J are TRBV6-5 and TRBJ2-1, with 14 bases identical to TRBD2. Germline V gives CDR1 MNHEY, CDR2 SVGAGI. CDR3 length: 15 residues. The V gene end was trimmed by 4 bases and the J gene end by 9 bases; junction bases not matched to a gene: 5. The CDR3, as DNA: TGTGCCAGCAGTTCGACTAGCGGGGGGGCTGGTGAGCAGTTCTTC. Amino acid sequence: CASSSTSGGAGEQFF.

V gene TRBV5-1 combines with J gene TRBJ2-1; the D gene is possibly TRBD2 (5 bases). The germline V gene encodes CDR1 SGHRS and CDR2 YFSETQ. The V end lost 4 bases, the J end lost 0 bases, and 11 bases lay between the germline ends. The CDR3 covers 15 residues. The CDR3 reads CASSIDGDSYNEQFF. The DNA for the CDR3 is TGCGCCAGCAGCATAGACGGGGACTCCTACAATGAGCAGTTCTTC.

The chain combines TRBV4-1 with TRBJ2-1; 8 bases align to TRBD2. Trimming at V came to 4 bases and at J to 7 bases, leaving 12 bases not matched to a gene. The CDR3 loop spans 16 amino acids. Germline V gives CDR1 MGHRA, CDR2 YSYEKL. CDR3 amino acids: CASSPQGGRKGNEQFF. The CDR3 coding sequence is TGCGCCAGCAGCCCCCAGGGCGGGAGGAAAGGAAATGAGCAGTTCTTC.

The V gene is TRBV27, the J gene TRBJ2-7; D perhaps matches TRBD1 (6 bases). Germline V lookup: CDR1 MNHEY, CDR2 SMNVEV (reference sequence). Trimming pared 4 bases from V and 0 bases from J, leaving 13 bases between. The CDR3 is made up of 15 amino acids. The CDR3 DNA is TGTGCCAGCAGTTCAGGGGCCATTAGCTCCTACGAGCAGTACTTC. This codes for CASSSGAISSYEQYF.

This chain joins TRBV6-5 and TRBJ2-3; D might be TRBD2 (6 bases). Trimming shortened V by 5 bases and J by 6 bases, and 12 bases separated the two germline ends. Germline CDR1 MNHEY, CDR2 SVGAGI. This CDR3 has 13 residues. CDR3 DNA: TGTGCCAGCAGTCTAGCGAACGGTGATACGCAGTATTTT. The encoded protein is CASSLANGDTQYF.

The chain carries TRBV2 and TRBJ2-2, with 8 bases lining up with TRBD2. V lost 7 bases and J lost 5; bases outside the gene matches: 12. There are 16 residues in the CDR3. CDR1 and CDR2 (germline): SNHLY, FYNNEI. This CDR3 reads CASNPTGGVRTGELFF. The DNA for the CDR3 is TGTGCCAGCAACCCTACGGGGGGGGTAAGAACCGGGGAGCTGTTTTTT.

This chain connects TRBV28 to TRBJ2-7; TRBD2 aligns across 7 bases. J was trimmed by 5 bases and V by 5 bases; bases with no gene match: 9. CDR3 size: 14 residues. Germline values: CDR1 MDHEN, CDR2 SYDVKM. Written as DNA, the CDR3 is TGTGCCAGCAGTGATCGAAGACTAGCCCACGAGCAGTACTTC. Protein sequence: CASSDRRLAHEQYF.

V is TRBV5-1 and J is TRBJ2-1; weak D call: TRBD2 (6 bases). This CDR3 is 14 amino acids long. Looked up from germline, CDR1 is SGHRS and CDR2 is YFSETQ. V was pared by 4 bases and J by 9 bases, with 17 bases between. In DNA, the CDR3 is TGCGCCAGCAGCGGCGGGACCTCGCGGGGTGAGCAGTTCTTC. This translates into CASSGGTSRGEQFF.

This CDR3 reads CASSRLAGVGETQYF. Here the CDR3 DNA reads TGTGCCAGCAGCCGACTAGCGGGAGTGGGAGAGACCCAGTACTTC. The genes are TRBV6-6 and TRBJ2-5; 12 nucleotides agree with TRBD2. Germline-derived CDR1 and CDR2 are MNHNY and SVGAGI (reference sequence). This CDR3 is 15 amino acids long. J was trimmed by 4 bases and V by 6 bases; bases with no gene match: 6.

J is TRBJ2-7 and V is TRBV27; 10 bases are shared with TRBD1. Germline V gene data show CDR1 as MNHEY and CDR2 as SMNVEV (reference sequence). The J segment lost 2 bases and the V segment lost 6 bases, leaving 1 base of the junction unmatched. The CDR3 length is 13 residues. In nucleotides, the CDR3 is TGTGCCAGCAGCGGGACAGGGGCCTACGAGCAGTACTTC. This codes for CASSGTGAYEQYF.